The 8 T cell receptor beta chains listed next were all sequenced from one sample in a study of OX40 agonist ivuxolimab in advanced cancers. Clones were sequenced by immunoSEQ multiplex PCR, and TCRdb holds only the in-frame ones, with some missing. The repertoire consists of tens of thousands of clones, with roughly 90% occurring once and the leading ten covering about 0.29%. The starting material was CD4+ or CD8+ T cells sorted from blood, obtained in a trial of the OX40 agonist ivuxolimab. These receptors all come from an adult with an advanced solid tumor such as melanoma, head and neck, liver or kidney cancer.

The chain has TRBV29-1 and TRBJ2-6, with D hard to call. CDR1 and CDR2 (germline): SQVTM, ANQGSEA. This CDR3 spans 14 amino acids. V was trimmed by 3 bases and J by 0 bases, leaving 6 bases between them. The CDR3 loop is CSVDSGSGANVLTF. CDR3 bases: TGCAGCGTTGATTCGGGCTCTGGGGCCAACGTCCTGACTTTC. Full variable domain (missing parts from reference TRBV29-1 and TRBJ2-6): SAVISQKPSRDICQRGTSLTIQCQVDSQVTMMFWYRQQPGQSLTLIATANQGSEATYESGFVIDKFPISRPNLTFSTLTVSNMSPEDSSIYLCSVDSGSGANVLTFGAGSRLTVL.

The chain carries TRBV11-2 and TRBJ2-7, with 10 positions matching TRBD2. The CDR3 loop spans 15 amino acids. Germline assignment: CDR1 SGHAT and CDR2 FQNNGV. J gave up 2 bases and V 5 bases, and 6 bases lay outside the gene matches. The CDR3 DNA follows: TGTGCCAGCAGCCAGACTAGCGGGCATGCCTACGAGCAGTACTTC. This gives the protein CASSQTSGHAYEQYF.

This rearrangement joins TRBV30 to TRBJ1-1; D is unclear. Looked up from germline, CDR1 is GTSNPN and CDR2 is SVGIG (reference sequence). Deletions cut 0 bases from V and 1 base from J, with 9 bases between. The CDR3 spans 14 residues. CDR3 nucleotides: TGTGCCTGGAGTGTAACAATGAAGAACACTGAAGCTTTCTTT. It is translated as CAWSVTMKNTEAFF.

The chain is built from TRBV27 and TRBJ1-1; possible D gene TRBD1, 5 bases. The CDR3 contains 12 residues. Trimming took 9 bases from V and 3 from J, leaving 11 bases between them. Germline assignment: CDR1 MNHEY and CDR2 SMNVEV (reference sequence). CDR3 sequence reads: CARGVWHTEAFF. In DNA, the CDR3 is TGTGCCAGAGGGGTATGGCACACTGAAGCTTTCTTT.

This clone was picked up one time. The chain employs TRBV28 and TRBJ1-2; D is possibly TRBD1 (5 bases). The V end lost 3 bases, the J end lost 3 bases, and 8 bases lay between the germline ends. The CDR3 is 13 residues long. CDR1 and CDR2 from the germline V gene are MDHEN and SYDVKM. CDR3 sequence (DNA): TGTGCCAGCAGTTTTTCACAGGACTATGGCTACACCTTC. It translates to CASSFSQDYGYTF.

The V call is TRBV5-1, the J call TRBJ2-7, with D possibly matching TRBD1 (5 bases). CDR3 size: 15 residues. V was clipped by 4 bases and J by 4 bases, with 18 bases between them. CDR1 SGHRS and CDR2 YFSETQ come from the germline V gene. CDR3 region: CASSNNVGPQYEQYF. The CDR3 DNA reads TGCGCCAGCAGCAACAACGTGGGGCCTCAATACGAGCAGTACTTC.

V is TRBV7-3 and J is TRBJ2-2, with TRBD2 matching 10 bases. V lost 5 bases, J lost 6 bases, and 6 bases stayed unmatched. Germline loops: CDR1 SGHTA, CDR2 FQGTGA. The CDR3 runs 15 residues. CDR3: CASSPAGGVPGELFF. The CDR3 nucleotides are TGTGCCAGCAGCCCAGCGGGGGGGGTCCCCGGGGAGCTGTTTTTT. The full variable domain, its missing parts supplied by reference TRBV7-3 and TRBJ2-2, is GAGVSQTPSNKVTEKGKYVELRCDPISGHTALYWYRQSLGQGPEFLIYFQGTGAADDSGLPNDRFFAVRPEGSVSTLKIQRTERGDSAVYLCASSPAGGVPGELFFGEGSRLTVL.

The chain carries TRBV5-5 and TRBJ1-1, with D unresolved. CDR1 and CDR2 from the germline V gene are SGHKS and YYEKEE (reference sequence). V was trimmed by 1 base and J by 0 bases, leaving 10 bases between them. This CDR3 spans 15 amino acids. CDR3 region: CASSLFGSMNTEAFF. The CDR3 DNA follows: TGTGCCAGCAGCTTGTTTGGCAGCATGAACACTGAAGCTTTCTTT.